The 30 T cell receptor beta chains reported below all come from one sample, sequenced in a study of blood T cell repertoires in COVID-19. Sequenced by immunoSEQ multiplex PCR; TCRdb stores in-frame clones only, minus some. Among 30,000 or so clones listed, about 65% were seen once. Specimen: peripheral blood. The receptors originated from a human donor in a cohort sampled during active COVID-19.

This clone was detected a few times. The chain is built from TRBV9 and TRBJ2-1; 8 bases fit TRBD1. V lost 3 bases and J lost 0; bases outside the gene matches: 2. The CDR3 is made up of 15 amino acids. Germline lookup yields CDR1 SGDLS and CDR2 YYNGEE. The CDR3 loop reads CASSAQGDSYNEQFF. The DNA of the CDR3 is TGTGCCAGCAGCGCACAGGGGGACTCCTACAATGAGCAGTTCTTC.

The chain recombines TRBV18 with TRBJ1-2; 10 bases align to TRBD1. The V and J ends lost 2 bases and 2 bases, in that order; junction bases with no gene match: 2. There are 15 residues in the CDR3. In germline, CDR1 is KGHSH, CDR2 LQKENI. CDR3 residues: CASSPGTGANYGYTF. The CDR3 DNA reads as TGTGCCAGCTCACCAGGGACAGGGGCGAACTATGGCTACACCTTC.

The rearrangement joins TRBV4-1 to TRBJ1-2; 10 bases agree with TRBD1. This CDR3 is built from 14 residues. The germline V gene encodes CDR1 MGHRA and CDR2 YSYEKL. Losses at the gene ends were 4 bases for V and 8 bases for J; bases not matched to a gene: 7. The CDR3 spells CASSLGQGVGGYTF. DNA for the CDR3: TGCGCCAGCAGCCTAGGACAGGGGGTCGGGGGCTACACCTTC.

In this sample, this clone turned up a few times. V gene TRBV10-1 combines with J gene TRBJ2-3, with 10 bases matching TRBD1. From germline, CDR1 is WNHNN and CDR2 SYGVQD (reference sequence). The CDR3 has 14 residues. The junction had 6 bases not matched to a gene; V was cut back by 0 bases and J by 12 bases. For the CDR3, the DNA is TGCGCCAGCAGTGAGTCTGGGACAGGGGCCGGCCAGTATTTT. It translates to CASSESGTGAGQYF.

This clone was observed many times. The genes are TRBV5-1 and TRBJ1-6, with 8 bases lining up with TRBD1. Trimming took 3 bases from V and 7 from J; bases not matched to a gene: 9. The germline V gene encodes CDR1 SGHRS and CDR2 YFSETQ. This CDR3 is built from 16 residues. CDR3 sequence reads: CASSYRTGSQNSPLHF. DNA for the CDR3: TGCGCCAGCAGCTATAGGACAGGGTCGCAGAATTCACCCCTCCACTTT.

This clone was seen a few times. The chain is built from TRBV2 and TRBJ2-7; 7 bases fit TRBD2. CDR1 and CDR2 (germline): SNHLY, FYNNEI. J gave up 4 bases and V 6 bases, and 6 bases lay outside the gene matches. The CDR3 totals 13 residues. The CDR3 nucleotides are TGTGCCAGCAGCCGGCTAGCGGATTACGAGCAGTACTTC. Translated, it gives CASSRLADYEQYF.

This sequence joins TRBV19 and TRBJ1-2; 7 bases match TRBD1. The CDR3 covers 13 residues. V gave up 3 bases and J gave up 4 bases; unmatched junction bases: 2. Germline CDR1 is LNHDA and CDR2 is SQIVND (reference sequence). The CDR3 here is CASSIAGGYGYTF. The CDR3 bases are TGTGCCAGTAGTATCGCAGGGGGCTATGGCTACACCTTC.

This rearrangement joins TRBV2 to TRBJ2-1, with 15 bases fitting TRBD2. CDR1 is SNHLY, CDR2 FYNNEI, per germline. V was clipped by 8 bases and J by 7 bases; unmatched bases: 15. This CDR3 is 18 amino acids long. Here the CDR3 reads CASGGGLAGGRARNEQFF. In DNA, the CDR3 is TGTGCCAGCGGCGGGGGACTAGCGGGAGGCCGGGCGAGGAATGAGCAGTTCTTC.

This clone has more than one count but fewer than ten. The gene calls are TRBV5-6 and TRBJ1-2, with a possible D match to TRBD1 (5 bases). V lost 4 bases to trimming and J lost 6 bases, with 16 bases between them. CDR3 length: 14 amino acids. CDR1 and CDR2 (germline): SGHDT, YYEEEE. The CDR3 region is CASSLIAGDDGYTF. CDR3 coding DNA: TGTGCCAGCAGCCTAATAGCGGGGGATGATGGCTACACCTTC.

The J gene is TRBJ2-3, the V gene TRBV3-1 (or the pseudogene TRBV3-2), with D possibly TRBD2 on 5 matching bases. CDR1 is LGHDT and CDR2 is YNNKEL in the germline V gene (reference sequence). V was trimmed by 0 bases and J by 3 bases, leaving 13 bases between them. The CDR3 runs to 16 residues. The CDR3 reads CASSQDYEGRTDTQYF. CDR3 coding DNA: TGTGCCAGCAGCCAAGATTATGAGGGCCGGACAGATACGCAGTATTTT.

This CDR3 reads CASSLGASGGANEQFF. CDR3 DNA: TGTGCCAGCAGCTTGGGGGCTAGCGGGGGGGCCAATGAGCAGTTCTTC. This chain uses TRBV5-4 with TRBJ2-1, with TRBD2 matching over 12 bases. The CDR3 covers 16 residues. Germline V gives CDR1 SGHNT, CDR2 YYREEE (reference sequence). J gave up 6 bases and V 0 bases, and 4 bases lay outside the gene matches.

The genes are TRBV4-2 and TRBJ2-7, with 8 bases fitting TRBD2. The CDR3 contains 14 residues. Germline values: CDR1 LGHNA, CDR2 YNFKEQ. Trimming cost V 0 bases and J 7 bases; bases outside gene matches: 5. Written as DNA, the CDR3 is TGTGCCAGCAGCCAAGATCGGGGGGGTAGGGAGCAGTACTTC. Protein: CASSQDRGGREQYF.

This chain joins TRBV2 and TRBJ2-7; 8 positions agree with TRBD1. The CDR3 is made up of 14 amino acids. The junction had 5 bases not matched to a gene; V was cut back by 7 bases and J by 0 bases. Germline loops: CDR1 SNHLY, CDR2 FYNNEI. The DNA for the CDR3 is TGTGCCAGCACCAGGGACAGGAGCTCCTACGAGCAGTACTTC. It codes for CASTRDRSSYEQYF.

This rearrangement joins TRBV9 to TRBJ1-5, with a weak D call TRBD1 (5 bases). The CDR3 has 16 residues. V shed 4 bases and J shed 0 bases, with 14 bases lying between them. Germline loops: CDR1 SGDLS, CDR2 YYNGEE. CDR3 sequence (DNA): TGTGCCAGCAGCACGAGACAGACGAATAGCAATCAGCCCCAGCATTTT. This gives the protein CASSTRQTNSNQPQHF.

The V gene is TRBV5-4, the J gene TRBJ2-5; possibly TRBD2 for D (7 bases). The length of the CDR3 is 15 residues. Deletions cut 2 bases from V and 10 bases from J, with 21 bases between. Germline-derived CDR1 and CDR2 are SGHNT and YYREEE (reference sequence). CDR3 in amino acids: CASSFVAGARRDQYF. CDR3 in DNA: TGTGCCAGCAGCTTCGTGGCGGGGGCCCGGCGGGACCAGTACTTC.

By share, this clone counts as medium-sized. The chain joins TRBV5-6 to TRBJ1-4; TRBD1 might be the D (6 bases). Germline assignment: CDR1 SGHDT and CDR2 YYEEEE. The germline V and J ends were trimmed by 4 bases and 7 bases, with 20 bases remaining between them. This CDR3 contains 16 residues. For the CDR3, the DNA is TGTGCCAGCAGCCTACAGGGAAGGGGCCTCGCTGAAAAACTGTTTTTT. It is translated as CASSLQGRGLAEKLFF.

This sequence joins TRBV10-2 and TRBJ2-7; 8 bases align to TRBD2. Germline trimming cut 1 base from V and 1 base from J; bases unmatched to any gene: 3. There are 15 residues in the CDR3. CDR1 is WSHSY and CDR2 is SAAADI in the germline V gene. The CDR3 loop is CASSEFGTSSYEQYF. CDR3 DNA: TGCGCCAGCAGTGAGTTCGGGACTAGTTCCTACGAGCAGTACTTC.

This chain uses TRBV10-3 with TRBJ1-1, with TRBD1 matching over 8 bases. The CDR3 contains 14 residues. Per the germline V gene, CDR1 is ENHRY and CDR2 is SYGVKD. J gave up 5 bases and V 7 bases, and 9 bases lay outside the gene matches. CDR3 sequence reads: CAITAGGAVTEAFF. The CDR3 coding sequence is TGTGCCATCACGGCAGGGGGCGCCGTAACTGAAGCTTTCTTT.

This clone appeared a few times. In nucleotides, the CDR3 is TGCGCCAGCAGCCAGTCCCACCCCGGGACTAGCGTTTACACCGGGGAGCTGTTTTTT. It codes for CASSQSHPGTSVYTGELFF. This chain uses TRBV4-3 with TRBJ2-2; 10 nucleotides line up with TRBD2. Per germline, CDR1 LGHNA and CDR2 YSLEER. The CDR3 totals 19 residues. The J segment lost 3 bases and the V segment lost 3 bases, leaving 13 bases of the junction unmatched.

CDR3 in amino acids: CASRPGGDYEQYF. The DNA of the CDR3 is TGTGCCAGCAGACCGGGAGGAGATTACGAGCAGTACTTC. The chain couples TRBV7-2 to TRBJ2-7; 7 bases fit TRBD2. The germline V gene encodes CDR1 SGHTA and CDR2 FQGNSA. The CDR3 covers 13 residues. V shed 6 bases, J shed 4 bases, and the junction held 6 bases outside the gene matches.

The CDR3 spells CASSPSQGSYNEQFF. CDR3 nucleotides: TGTGCCAGCAGCCCAAGTCAGGGCTCCTACAATGAGCAGTTCTTC. This chain uses TRBV13 with TRBJ2-1; D may be TRBD1 (5 bases). Germline values: CDR1 PRHDT, CDR2 FYEKMQ (reference sequence). The CDR3 consists of 15 residues. Trimming left V 5 bases short and J 0 bases short, with 11 bases between.

V is TRBV5-1 and J is TRBJ2-7; 9 nucleotides match TRBD2. Germline V CDR1 and CDR2: SGHRS, YFSETQ. The CDR3 is 13 amino acids. V trimming: 4 bases; J trimming: 5 bases; junction bases outside the gene matches: 4. CDR3 amino acids: CASSPGLADEQYF. The CDR3 DNA is TGCGCCAGCAGCCCGGGACTAGCAGACGAGCAGTACTTC.

The rearrangement links TRBV5-1 to TRBJ2-1; 8 bases agree with TRBD1. J was trimmed by 5 bases and V by 3 bases; bases with no gene match: 4. The CDR3 consists of 14 residues. Germline V gene data show CDR1 as SGHRS and CDR2 as YFSETQ. CDR3 protein: CASSSGQGHNEQFF. The CDR3 DNA sequence: TGCGCCAGCAGCTCAGGACAGGGTCACAATGAGCAGTTCTTC.

The chain uses TRBV28 and TRBJ2-1, with D maybe TRBD1 (6 bases). This CDR3 is 15 amino acids long. CDR1 and CDR2 (germline): MDHEN, SYDVKM. V was pared by 6 bases and J by 3 bases, with 15 bases between. CDR3 nucleotide sequence: TGTGCCAGCAGCCCCTTAGGACAGTACTACAATGAGCAGTTCTTC. This sequence encodes CASSPLGQYYNEQFF. Full variable domain (remainder filled in from reference TRBV28 and TRBJ2-1): DVKVTQSSRYLVKRTGEKVFLECVQDMDHENMFWYRQDPGLGLRLIYFSYDVKMKEKGDIPEGYSVSREKKERFSLILESASTNQTSMYLCASSPLGQYYNEQFFGPGTRLTVL.

By share, this clone ranks as medium-sized. The CDR3 loop is CASSPGTGYTF. The CDR3 nucleotides are TGTGCCAGCAGTCCAGGAACTGGCTACACCTTC. The chain carries TRBV12-3 or TRBV12-4 and TRBJ1-2; the D is unclear. Trimming removed 5 bases from V and 7 bases from J, with 8 bases in between. The CDR3 consists of 11 residues.

The chain combines TRBV6-6 with TRBJ2-3, with 9 bases lining up with TRBD2. The V segment lost 6 bases and the J segment 5 bases; nucleotides outside the gene matches: 12. The CDR3 contains 16 residues. Germline CDR1 MNHNY, CDR2 SVGAGI (reference sequence). The CDR3 region has the DNA TGTGCCAGCAGCCCTCTGGCGGGGGGGCTCAGAGATACGCAGTATTTT. Translated: CASSPLAGGLRDTQYF.

V and J are TRBV29-1 and TRBJ2-3; D is ambiguous. From germline, CDR1 is SQVTM and CDR2 ANQGSEA. The length of the CDR3 is 12 residues. V was clipped by 4 bases and J by 5 bases, with 10 bases between them. CDR3 region: CSVVPVKDTQYF. As DNA, the CDR3 is TGCAGCGTTGTACCGGTGAAAGATACGCAGTATTTT.

The rearrangement uses TRBV19 and TRBJ1-5; the D is unclear. Trimming took off 5 bases at V and 10 bases at J, with 12 bases between the two ends. This CDR3 comprises 12 residues. Germline CDR1 is LNHDA and CDR2 is SQIVND (reference sequence). The CDR3 bases are TGTGCCAGTAGTGCCTTACAAAAACCCCAGCATTTT. Translating it yields CASSALQKPQHF.

The chain uses TRBV6-5 and TRBJ1-1, with no clear D. The CDR3 sequence is 13 residues long. Trimming stripped 6 bases from V and 5 bases from J, with 13 bases between. Germline V CDR1 and CDR2: MNHEY, SVGAGI. In nucleotides, the CDR3 is TGTGCCAGCAGCCCGACCAAGCGTACTGAAGCTTTCTTT. It specifies CASSPTKRTEAFF.

V gene TRBV23-1 combines with J gene TRBJ2-1; TRBD1 aligns across 9 bases. TRBV23-1 is an open reading frame whose function is uncertain. V lost 7 bases and J lost 2; bases outside the gene matches: 6. The CDR3 covers 15 residues. DNA of the CDR3: TGCGCCAGCACCCAACAGGGGGCGGCCTACAATGAGCAGTTCTTC. Protein product: CASTQQGAAYNEQFF.